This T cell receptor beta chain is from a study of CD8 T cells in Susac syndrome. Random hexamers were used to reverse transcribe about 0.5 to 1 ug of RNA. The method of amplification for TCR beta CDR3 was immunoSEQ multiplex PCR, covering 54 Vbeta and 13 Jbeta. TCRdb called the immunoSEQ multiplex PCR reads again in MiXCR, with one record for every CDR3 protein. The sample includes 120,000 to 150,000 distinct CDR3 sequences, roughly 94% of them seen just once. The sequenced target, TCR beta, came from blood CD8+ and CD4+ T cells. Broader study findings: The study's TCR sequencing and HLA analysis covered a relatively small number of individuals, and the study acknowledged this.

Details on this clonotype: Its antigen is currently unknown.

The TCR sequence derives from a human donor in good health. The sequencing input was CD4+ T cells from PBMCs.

In nucleotides, the CDR3 is TGCGCCAGCAGCCACGAGTTAACTATGCTTGGCTACACCTTC. The encoded protein is CASSHELTMLGYTF. V usage is TRBV5-1 and J usage is TRBJ1-2; D is ambiguous. V lost 4 bases and J lost 7, with 17 bases in between. CDR1 is SGHRS and CDR2 is YFSETQ in the germline V gene. The CDR3 covers 14 residues.